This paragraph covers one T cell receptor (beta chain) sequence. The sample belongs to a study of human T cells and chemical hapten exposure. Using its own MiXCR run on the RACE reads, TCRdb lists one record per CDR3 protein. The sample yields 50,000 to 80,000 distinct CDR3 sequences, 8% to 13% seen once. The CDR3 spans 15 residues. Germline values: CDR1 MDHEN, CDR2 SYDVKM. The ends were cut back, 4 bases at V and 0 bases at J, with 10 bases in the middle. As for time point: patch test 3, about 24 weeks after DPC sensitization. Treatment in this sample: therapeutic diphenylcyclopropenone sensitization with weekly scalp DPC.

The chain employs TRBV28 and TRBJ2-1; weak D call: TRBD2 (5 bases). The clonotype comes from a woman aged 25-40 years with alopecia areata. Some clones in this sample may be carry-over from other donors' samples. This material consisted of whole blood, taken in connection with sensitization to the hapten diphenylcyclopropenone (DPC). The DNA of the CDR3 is TGTGCCAGCAGTTCAAACGGGAACTCCTACAATGAGCAGTTCTTC. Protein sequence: CASSSNGNSYNEQFF.